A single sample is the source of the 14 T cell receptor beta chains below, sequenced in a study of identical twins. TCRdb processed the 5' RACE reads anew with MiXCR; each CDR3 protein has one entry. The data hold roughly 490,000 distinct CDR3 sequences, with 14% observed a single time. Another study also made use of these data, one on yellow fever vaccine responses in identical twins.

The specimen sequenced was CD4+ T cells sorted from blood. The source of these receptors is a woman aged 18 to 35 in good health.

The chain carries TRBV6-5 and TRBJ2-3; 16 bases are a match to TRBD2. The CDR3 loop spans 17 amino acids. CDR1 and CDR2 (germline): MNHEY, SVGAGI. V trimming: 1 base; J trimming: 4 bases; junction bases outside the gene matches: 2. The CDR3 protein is CASSYYGTSGGADTQYF. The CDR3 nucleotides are TGTGCCAGCAGTTACTACGGGACTAGCGGGGGGGCAGATACGCAGTATTTT.

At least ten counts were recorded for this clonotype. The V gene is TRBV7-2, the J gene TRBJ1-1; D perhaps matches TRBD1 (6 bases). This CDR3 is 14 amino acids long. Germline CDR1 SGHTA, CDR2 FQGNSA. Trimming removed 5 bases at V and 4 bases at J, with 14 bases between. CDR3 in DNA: TGTGCCAGCAGCCGTAGCGGCAGGGGCACTGAAGCTTTCTTT. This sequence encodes CASSRSGRGTEAFF.

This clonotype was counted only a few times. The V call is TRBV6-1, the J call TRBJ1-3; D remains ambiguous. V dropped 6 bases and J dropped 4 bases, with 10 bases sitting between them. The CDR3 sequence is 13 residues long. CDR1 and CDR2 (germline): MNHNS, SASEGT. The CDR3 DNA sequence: TGTGCCAGCAGAAATACCGGCGGAAACACCATATATTTT. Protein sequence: CASRNTGGNTIYF.

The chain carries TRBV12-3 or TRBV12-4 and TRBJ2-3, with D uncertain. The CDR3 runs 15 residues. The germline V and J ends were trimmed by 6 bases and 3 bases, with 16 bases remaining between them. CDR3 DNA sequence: TGTGCCAGCAGCGACTCAAATCGAAGGACAGATACGCAGTATTTT. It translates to CASSDSNRRTDTQYF.

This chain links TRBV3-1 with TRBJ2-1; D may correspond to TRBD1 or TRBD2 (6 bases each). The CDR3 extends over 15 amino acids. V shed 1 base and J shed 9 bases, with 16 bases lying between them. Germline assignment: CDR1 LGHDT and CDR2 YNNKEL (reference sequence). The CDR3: CASSQARGLRGEQFF. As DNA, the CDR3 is TGTGCCAGCAGCCAAGCCCGGGGGCTAAGAGGTGAGCAGTTCTTC.

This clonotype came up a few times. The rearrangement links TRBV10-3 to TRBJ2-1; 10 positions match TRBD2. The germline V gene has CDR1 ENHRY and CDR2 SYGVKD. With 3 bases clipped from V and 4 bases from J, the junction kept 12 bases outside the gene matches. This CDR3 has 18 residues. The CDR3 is CAISDSGISGGAYNEQFF. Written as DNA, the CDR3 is TGTGCCATCAGTGACTCGGGGATCAGCGGGGGGGCGTACAATGAGCAGTTCTTC.

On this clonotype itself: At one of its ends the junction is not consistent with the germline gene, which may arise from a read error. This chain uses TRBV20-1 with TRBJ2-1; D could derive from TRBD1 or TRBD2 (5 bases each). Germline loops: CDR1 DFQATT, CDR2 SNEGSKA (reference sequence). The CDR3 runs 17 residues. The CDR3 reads CSARDSVIKGPYNEQFF. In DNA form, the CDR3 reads TGCAGCGCTAGGGATTCAGTGATCAAGGGACCCTACAATGAGCAGTTCTTC.

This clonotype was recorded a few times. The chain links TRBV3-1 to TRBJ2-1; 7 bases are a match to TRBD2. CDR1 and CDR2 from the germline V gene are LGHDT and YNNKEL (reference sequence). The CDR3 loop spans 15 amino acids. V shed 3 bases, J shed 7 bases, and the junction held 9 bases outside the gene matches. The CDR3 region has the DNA TGTGCCAGCAGCCAGCGGGGGTCCCCCGTGAATGAGCAGTTCTTC. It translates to CASSQRGSPVNEQFF.

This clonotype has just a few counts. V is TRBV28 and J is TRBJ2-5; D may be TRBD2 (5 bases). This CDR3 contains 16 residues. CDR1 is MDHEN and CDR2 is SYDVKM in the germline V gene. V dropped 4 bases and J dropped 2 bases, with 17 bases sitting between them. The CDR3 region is CASSSDWRTSQETQYF. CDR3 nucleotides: TGTGCCAGCAGTTCGGACTGGCGGACTTCACAAGAGACCCAGTACTTC. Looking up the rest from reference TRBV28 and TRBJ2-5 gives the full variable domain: DVKVTQSSRYLVKRTGEKVFLECVQDMDHENMFWYRQDPGLGLRLIYFSYDVKMKEKGDIPEGYSVSREKKERFSLILESASTNQTSMYLCASSSDWRTSQETQYFGPGTRLLVL.

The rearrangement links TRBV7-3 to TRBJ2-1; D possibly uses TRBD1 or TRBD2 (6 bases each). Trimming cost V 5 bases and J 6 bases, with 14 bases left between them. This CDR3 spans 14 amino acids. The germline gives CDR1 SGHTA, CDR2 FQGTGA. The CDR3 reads CASSTLGGTNEQFF. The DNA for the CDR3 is TGTGCCAGCAGCACCTTGGGGGGCACCAATGAGCAGTTCTTC.

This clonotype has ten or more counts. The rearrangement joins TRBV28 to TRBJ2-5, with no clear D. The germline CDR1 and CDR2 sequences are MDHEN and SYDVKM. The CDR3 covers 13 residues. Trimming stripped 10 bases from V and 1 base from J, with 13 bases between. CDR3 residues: CATLGFVQETQYF. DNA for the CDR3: TGTGCCACCCTGGGGTTCGTCCAAGAGACCCAGTACTTC. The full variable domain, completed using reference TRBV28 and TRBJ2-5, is DVKVTQSSRYLVKRTGEKVFLECVQDMDHENMFWYRQDPGLGLRLIYFSYDVKMKEKGDIPEGYSVSREKKERFSLILESASTNQTSMYLCATLGFVQETQYFGPGTRLLVL.

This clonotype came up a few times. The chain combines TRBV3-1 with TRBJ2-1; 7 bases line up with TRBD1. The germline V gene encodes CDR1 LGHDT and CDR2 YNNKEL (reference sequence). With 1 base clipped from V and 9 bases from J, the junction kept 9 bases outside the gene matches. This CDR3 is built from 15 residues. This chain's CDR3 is CASSQARQGYSEQFF. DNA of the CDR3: TGTGCCAGCAGCCAAGCCAGACAGGGATATAGTGAGCAGTTCTTC.

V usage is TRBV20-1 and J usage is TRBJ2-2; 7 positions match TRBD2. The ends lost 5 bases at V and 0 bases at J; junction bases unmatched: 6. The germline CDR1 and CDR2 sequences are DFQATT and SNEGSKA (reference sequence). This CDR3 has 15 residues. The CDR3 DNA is TGCAGTGCTCCGGGACTATCATCGAACACCGGGGAGCTGTTTTTT. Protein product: CSAPGLSSNTGELFF.

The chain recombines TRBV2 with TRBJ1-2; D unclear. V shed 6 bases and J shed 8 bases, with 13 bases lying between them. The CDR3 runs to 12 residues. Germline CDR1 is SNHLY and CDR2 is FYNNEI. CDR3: CASRDETGGYTF. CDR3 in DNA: TGTGCCAGCAGGGATGAAACGGGGGGCTACACCTTC.